The sequence of this TCR beta chain was determined in a study of blood T cell repertoires in COVID-19. Looking at the study overall: Some COVID-19 samples were acute and others convalescent; all came from the United States, Italy and Spain.

Clones were read by immunoSEQ multiplex PCR, and TCRdb kept only the in-frame ones, dropping some. Counted here are fewer than 250,000 clones, 84% occurring once; the ten biggest clones make up about 20%. The TCR was taken from a human donor in a cohort sampled during active COVID-19. The sequencing input was peripheral blood.

The CDR3 spells CAWSVRGTTNTGELFF. CDR3 DNA: TGTGCCTGGAGTGTAAGGGGGACAACGAACACCGGGGAGCTGTTTTTT. The chain links TRBV30 to TRBJ2-2, with D perhaps TRBD1 (6 bases). V was clipped by 0 bases and J by 0 bases, with 11 bases between them. CDR3 length equals 16 residues. Germline V gives CDR1 GTSNPN, CDR2 SVGIG (reference sequence).